This entry describes one TCR beta chain. Some clones are missing from TCRdb's copy, which holds only in-frame ones; the method was immunoSEQ multiplex PCR. This sample has under 150,000 clones, with approximately 90% found just once. Looked up from germline, CDR1 is SEHNR and CDR2 is FQNEAQ (reference sequence). CDR3 length: 15 amino acids. V dropped 2 bases and J dropped 6; count of bases not matched to a gene: 8. This sample was included in a study of T cell responses to AZD1222 COVID-19 vaccine. This sequence originates from an adult in good health. The rearrangement joins TRBV7-9 to TRBJ2-3, with 7 bases identical to TRBD2. Sample: peripheral blood, taken on day 0 of AZD1222 vaccination. The CDR3 coding sequence is TGTGCCAGCAGCTTATACGCGGGAGTTGGGGATACGCAGTATTTT. Translation: CASSLYAGVGDTQYF.